The 6 T cell receptor beta chains listed next were all sequenced from one sample in a study of CD8 T cells in Susac syndrome. Random hexamers served to reverse transcribe roughly 0.45 to 1 ug RNA. TCRdb reanalysed the immunoSEQ multiplex PCR reads using MiXCR and keeps one entry per CDR3 protein. This table holds tens of thousands of distinct CDR3 sequences, 94% found once. The sequenced sample was CD8+ T cells from PBMCs. All receptors come from a human donor with Susac syndrome.

The CDR3: CASSLGGSSMQYF. The DNA of the CDR3 is TGTGCCAGCAGTTTAGGGGGGAGCTCGATGCAGTACTTC. V and J are TRBV27 and TRBJ2-7, with a tentative D call TRBD2 (6 bases). Germline-derived CDR1 and CDR2 are MNHEY and SMNVEV (reference sequence). V lost 2 bases, J lost 9 bases, and 14 bases lay in between. The CDR3 totals 13 residues.

This sequence joins TRBV6-2 or TRBV6-3 and TRBJ1-2, with D hard to call. Trimming shortened V by 0 bases and J by 3 bases, and 14 bases separated the two germline ends. CDR1 and CDR2 from the germline V gene are MNHEY and SVGEGT. CDR3 length equals 16 residues. CDR3 nucleotides: TGTGCCAGCAGTTACTCAAAGTCGGACGGACACTATGGCTACACCTTC. This codes for CASSYSKSDGHYGYTF.

V and J are TRBV9 and TRBJ2-3; 12 bases agree with TRBD2. V dropped 3 bases and J dropped 2; count of bases not matched to a gene: 7. The CDR3 has 17 residues. Per germline, CDR1 SGDLS and CDR2 YYNGEE. CDR3 sequence: CASSDPTSGGNTDTQYF. CDR3 DNA: TGTGCCAGCAGCGACCCGACTAGCGGGGGAAACACAGATACGCAGTATTTT.

The CDR3 sequence is CASSGDSFNYGYTF. In DNA, the CDR3 is TGTGCCAGCAGCGGGGACAGTTTCAACTATGGCTACACCTTC. This rearrangement joins TRBV9 to TRBJ1-2, with 7 positions matching TRBD1. CDR3 length equals 14 residues. Trimming took 3 bases from V and 2 from J; bases not matched to a gene: 4. From germline, CDR1 is SGDLS and CDR2 YYNGEE.

This rearrangement joins TRBV20-1 to TRBJ2-4, with a tentative D call TRBD1 (5 bases). The CDR3 spans 15 residues. V dropped 6 bases and J dropped 0 bases, with 15 bases sitting between them. Germline lookup yields CDR1 DFQATT and CDR2 SNEGSKA (reference sequence). The DNA for the CDR3 is TGCAGTGCCCGCGACAGCCCACTAGCCAAAAACATTCAGTACTTC. Protein: CSARDSPLAKNIQYF.

V usage is TRBV20-1 and J usage is TRBJ1-1; 10 nucleotides agree with TRBD1. V shed 5 bases, J shed 5 bases, and the junction held 2 bases outside the gene matches. Germline V gives CDR1 DFQATT, CDR2 SNEGSKA (reference sequence). This CDR3 contains 12 residues. The DNA of the CDR3 is TGCAGTGCTGGACAGGGGGAGACTGAAGCTTTCTTT. Translated: CSAGQGETEAFF.